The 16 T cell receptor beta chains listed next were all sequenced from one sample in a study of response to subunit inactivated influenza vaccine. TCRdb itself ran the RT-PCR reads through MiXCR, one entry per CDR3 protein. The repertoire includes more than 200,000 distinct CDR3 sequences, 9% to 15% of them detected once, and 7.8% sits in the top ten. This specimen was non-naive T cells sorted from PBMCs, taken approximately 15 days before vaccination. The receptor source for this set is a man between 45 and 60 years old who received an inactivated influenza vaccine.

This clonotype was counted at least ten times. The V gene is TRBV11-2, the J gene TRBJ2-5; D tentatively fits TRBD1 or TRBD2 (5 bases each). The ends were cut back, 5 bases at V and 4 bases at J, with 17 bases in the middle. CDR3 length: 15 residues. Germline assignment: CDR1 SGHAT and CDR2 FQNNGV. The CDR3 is CASSPTGTYPETQYF. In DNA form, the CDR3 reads TGTGCCAGCAGCCCGACGGGGACCTACCCAGAGACCCAGTACTTC.

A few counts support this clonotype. The CDR3 sequence is CASSLFEARNTGELFF. CDR3 coding DNA: TGTGCCAGCTCACTTTTTGAGGCCAGGAACACCGGGGAGCTGTTTTTT. The rearrangement uses TRBV18 and TRBJ2-2; D ambiguous. Trimming cost V 4 bases and J 1 base, with 13 bases left between them. This CDR3 is 16 amino acids long. Germline-derived CDR1 and CDR2 are KGHSH and LQKENI.

The CDR3, as DNA: TGTGCCAGCAGCGTAGGGACCCGACAGGCAGACTACGAGCAGTACTTC. Encoded protein: CASSVGTRQADYEQYF. The rearrangement uses TRBV9 and TRBJ2-7; D might be TRBD1 (6 bases). The V gene's germline CDR1 is SGDLS and CDR2 YYNGEE. Trimming pared 0 bases from V and 3 bases from J, leaving 16 bases between. The CDR3 is 16 amino acids.

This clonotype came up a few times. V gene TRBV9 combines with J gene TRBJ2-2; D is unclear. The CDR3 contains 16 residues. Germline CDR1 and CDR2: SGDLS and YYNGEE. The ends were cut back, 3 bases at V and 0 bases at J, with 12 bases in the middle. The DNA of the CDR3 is TGTGCCAGCAGCGCATACCCTAGTCCGAACACCGGGGAGCTGTTTTTT. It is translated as CASSAYPSPNTGELFF.

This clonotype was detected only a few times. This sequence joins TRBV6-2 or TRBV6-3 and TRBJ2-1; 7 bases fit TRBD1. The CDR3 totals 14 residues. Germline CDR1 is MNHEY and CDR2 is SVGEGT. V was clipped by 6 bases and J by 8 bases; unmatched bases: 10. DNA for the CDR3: TGTGCCAGCAGAAAAGAGTGGCAGGGGGATGAGCAGTTCTTC. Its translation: CASRKEWQGDEQFF.

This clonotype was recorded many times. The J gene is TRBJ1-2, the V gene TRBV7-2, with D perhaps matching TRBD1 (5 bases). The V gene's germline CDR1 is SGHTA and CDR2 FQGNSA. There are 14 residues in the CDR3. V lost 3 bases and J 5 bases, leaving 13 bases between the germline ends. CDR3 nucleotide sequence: TGTGCCAGCAGCTTGGGAAACAGGAAGTATGGCTACACCTTC. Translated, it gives CASSLGNRKYGYTF.

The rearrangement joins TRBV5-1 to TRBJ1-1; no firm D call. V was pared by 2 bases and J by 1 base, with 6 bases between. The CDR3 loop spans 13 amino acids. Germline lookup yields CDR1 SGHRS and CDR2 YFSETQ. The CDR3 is CASSFLRNTEAFF. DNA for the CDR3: TGCGCCAGCAGCTTCCTGAGGAACACTGAAGCTTTCTTT.

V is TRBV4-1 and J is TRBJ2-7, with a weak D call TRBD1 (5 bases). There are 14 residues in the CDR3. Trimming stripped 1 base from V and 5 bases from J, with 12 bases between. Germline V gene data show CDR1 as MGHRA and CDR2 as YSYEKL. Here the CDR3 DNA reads TGCGCCAGCAGCCAAGTCGTCAGGGCAAACGAGCAGTACTTC. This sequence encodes CASSQVVRANEQYF.

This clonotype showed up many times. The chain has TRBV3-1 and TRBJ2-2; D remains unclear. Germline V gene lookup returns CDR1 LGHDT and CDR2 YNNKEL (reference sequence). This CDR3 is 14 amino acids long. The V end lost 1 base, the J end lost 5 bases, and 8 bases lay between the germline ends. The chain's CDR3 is CASSQGSRTGELFF. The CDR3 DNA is TGTGCCAGCAGCCAAGGCAGCCGAACCGGGGAGCTGTTTTTT.

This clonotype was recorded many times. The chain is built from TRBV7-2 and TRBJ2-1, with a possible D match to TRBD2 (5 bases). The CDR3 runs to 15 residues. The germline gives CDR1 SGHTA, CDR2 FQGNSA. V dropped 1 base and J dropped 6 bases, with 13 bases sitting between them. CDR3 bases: TGTGCCAGCAGCTTAGGGGTAGTGGGGAGCAATGAGCAGTTCTTC. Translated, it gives CASSLGVVGSNEQFF.

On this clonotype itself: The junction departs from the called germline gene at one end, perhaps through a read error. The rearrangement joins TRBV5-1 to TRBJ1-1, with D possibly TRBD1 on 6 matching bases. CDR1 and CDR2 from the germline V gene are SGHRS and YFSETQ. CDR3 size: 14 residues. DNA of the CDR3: TGCGCCAGCAGTTTGGACAGAGGGGAAGGTGAAGCTTTCTTT. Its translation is CASSLDRGEGEAFF.

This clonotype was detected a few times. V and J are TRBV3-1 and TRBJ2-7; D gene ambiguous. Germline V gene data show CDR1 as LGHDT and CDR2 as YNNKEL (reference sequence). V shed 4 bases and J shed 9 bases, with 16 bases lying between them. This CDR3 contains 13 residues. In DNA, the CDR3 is TGTGCCAGCAGCCTTGAGCCGGGCAGGAGGCAGTACTTC. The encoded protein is CASSLEPGRRQYF.

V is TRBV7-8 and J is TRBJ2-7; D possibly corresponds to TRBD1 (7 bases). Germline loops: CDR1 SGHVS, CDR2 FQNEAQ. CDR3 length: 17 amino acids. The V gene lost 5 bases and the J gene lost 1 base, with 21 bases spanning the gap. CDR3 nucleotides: TGTGCCAGCAGCCCAGGCAGTACGGCAGGGGGGTCCTACGAGCAGTACTTC. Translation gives CASSPGSTAGGSYEQYF.

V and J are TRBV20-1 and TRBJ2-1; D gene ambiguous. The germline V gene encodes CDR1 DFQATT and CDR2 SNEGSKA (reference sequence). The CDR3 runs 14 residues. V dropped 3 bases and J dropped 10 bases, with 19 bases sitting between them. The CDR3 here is CSASYWQDPREQFF. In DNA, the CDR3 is TGCAGTGCTAGTTATTGGCAGGACCCTAGGGAGCAGTTCTTC.

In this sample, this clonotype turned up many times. The chain's CDR3 is CASSPWTGAGSYEQYF. The DNA of the CDR3 is TGCGCCAGCAGCCCCTGGACAGGGGCCGGCTCCTACGAGCAGTACTTC. This chain links TRBV5-1 with TRBJ2-7; 9 bases fit TRBD1. Losses at the gene ends were 4 bases for V and 0 bases for J; bases not matched to a gene: 8. The CDR3 consists of 16 residues. Per the germline V gene, CDR1 is SGHRS and CDR2 is YFSETQ.

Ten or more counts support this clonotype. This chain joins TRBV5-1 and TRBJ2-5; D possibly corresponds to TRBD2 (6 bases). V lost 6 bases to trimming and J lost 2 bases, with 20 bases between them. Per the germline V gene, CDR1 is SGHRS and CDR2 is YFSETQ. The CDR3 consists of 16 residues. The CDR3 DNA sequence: TGCGCCAGCATCTCACAGCTGGGTAGCGGACAAGAGACCCAGTACTTC. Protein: CASISQLGSGQETQYF.